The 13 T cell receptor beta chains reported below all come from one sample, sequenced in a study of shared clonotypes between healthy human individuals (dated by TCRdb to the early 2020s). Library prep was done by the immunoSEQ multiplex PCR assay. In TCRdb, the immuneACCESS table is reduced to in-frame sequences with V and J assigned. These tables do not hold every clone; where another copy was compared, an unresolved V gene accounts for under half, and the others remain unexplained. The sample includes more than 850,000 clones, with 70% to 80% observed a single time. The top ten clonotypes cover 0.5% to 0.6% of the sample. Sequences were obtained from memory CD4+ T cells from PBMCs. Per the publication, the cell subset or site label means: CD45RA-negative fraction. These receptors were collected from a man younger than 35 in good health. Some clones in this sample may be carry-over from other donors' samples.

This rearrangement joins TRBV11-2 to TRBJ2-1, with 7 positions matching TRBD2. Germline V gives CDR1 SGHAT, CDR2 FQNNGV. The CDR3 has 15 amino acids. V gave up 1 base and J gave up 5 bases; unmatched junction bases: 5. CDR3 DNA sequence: TGTGCCAGCAGCTTAGGGGCGGGAGTCAACAATGAGCAGTTCTTC. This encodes CASSLGAGVNNEQFF.

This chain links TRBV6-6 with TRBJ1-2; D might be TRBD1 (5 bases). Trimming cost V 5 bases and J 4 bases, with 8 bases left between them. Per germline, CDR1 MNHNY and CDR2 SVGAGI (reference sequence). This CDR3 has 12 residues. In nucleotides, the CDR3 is TGTGCCAGCAGTCCTGACAGCTATGGCTACACCTTC. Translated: CASSPDSYGYTF.

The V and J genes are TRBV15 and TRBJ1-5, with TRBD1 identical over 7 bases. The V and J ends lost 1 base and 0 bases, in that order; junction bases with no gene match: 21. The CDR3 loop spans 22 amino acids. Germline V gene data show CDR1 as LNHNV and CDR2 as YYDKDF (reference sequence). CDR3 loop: CATSRAHDGTATLRYSNQPQHF. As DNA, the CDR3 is TGTGCCACCAGCAGAGCCCACGACGGGACAGCGACGTTGAGGTATAGCAATCAGCCCCAGCATTTT.

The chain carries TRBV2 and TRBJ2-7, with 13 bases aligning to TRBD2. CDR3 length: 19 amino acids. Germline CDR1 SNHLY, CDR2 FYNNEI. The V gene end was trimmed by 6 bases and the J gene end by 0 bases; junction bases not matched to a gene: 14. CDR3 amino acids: CASRDKRTSGRRDSYEQYF. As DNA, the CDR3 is TGTGCCAGCAGGGACAAAAGGACTAGCGGGAGACGGGACTCCTACGAGCAGTACTTC.

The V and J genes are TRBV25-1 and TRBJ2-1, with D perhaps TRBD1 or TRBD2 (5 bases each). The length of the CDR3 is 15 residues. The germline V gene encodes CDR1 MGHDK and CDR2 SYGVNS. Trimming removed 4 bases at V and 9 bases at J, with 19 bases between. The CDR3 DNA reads TGTGCCAGCAGTGTGGGGACCCACGCTTCGGGTGAGCAGTTCTTC. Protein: CASSVGTHASGEQFF.

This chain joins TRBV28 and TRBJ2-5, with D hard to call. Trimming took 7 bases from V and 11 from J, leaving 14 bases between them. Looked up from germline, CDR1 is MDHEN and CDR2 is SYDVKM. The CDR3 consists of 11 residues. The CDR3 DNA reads TGTGCCAGCAACCTAGGCAGAGGACAGTACTTC. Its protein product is CASNLGRGQYF.

Here the CDR3 DNA reads TGTGCCAGCAGCAAGTCTTACGGAGAGACCCAGTACTTC. This gives the protein CASSKSYGETQYF. V and J are TRBV7-2 and TRBJ2-5; D ambiguous. The ends were cut back, 5 bases at V and 4 bases at J, with 11 bases in the middle. The CDR3 spans 13 residues. The germline V gene has CDR1 SGHTA and CDR2 FQGNSA.

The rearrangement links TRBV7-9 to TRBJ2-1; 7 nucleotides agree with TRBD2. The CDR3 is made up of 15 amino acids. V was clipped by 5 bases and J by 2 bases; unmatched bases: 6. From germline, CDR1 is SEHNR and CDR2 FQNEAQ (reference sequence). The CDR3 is CASSLLGLTYNEQFF. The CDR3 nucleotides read TGTGCCAGCAGCCTCCTGGGACTAACCTACAATGAGCAGTTCTTC.

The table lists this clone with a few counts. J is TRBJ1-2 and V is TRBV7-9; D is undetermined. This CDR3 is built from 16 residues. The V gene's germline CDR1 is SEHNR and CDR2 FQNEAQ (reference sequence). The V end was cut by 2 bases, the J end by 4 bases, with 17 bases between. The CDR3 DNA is TGTGCCAGCAGCTTAAGTCCTATGGACGGAGCCTATGGCTACACCTTC. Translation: CASSLSPMDGAYGYTF. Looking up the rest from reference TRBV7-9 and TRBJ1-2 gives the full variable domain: DTGVSQNPRHKITKRGQNVTFRCDPISEHNRLYWYRQTLGQGPEFLTYFQNEAQLEKSRLLSDRFSAERPKGSFSTLEIQRTEQGDSAMYLCASSLSPMDGAYGYTFGSGTRLTVV.

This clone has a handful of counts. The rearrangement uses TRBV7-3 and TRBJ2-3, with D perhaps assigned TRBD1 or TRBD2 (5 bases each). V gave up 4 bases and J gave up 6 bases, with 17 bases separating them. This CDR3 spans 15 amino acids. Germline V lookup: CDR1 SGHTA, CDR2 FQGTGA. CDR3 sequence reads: CASSSSRGVGDTQYF. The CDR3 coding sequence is TGTGCCAGCAGCTCATCCAGAGGGGTGGGGGATACGCAGTATTTT.

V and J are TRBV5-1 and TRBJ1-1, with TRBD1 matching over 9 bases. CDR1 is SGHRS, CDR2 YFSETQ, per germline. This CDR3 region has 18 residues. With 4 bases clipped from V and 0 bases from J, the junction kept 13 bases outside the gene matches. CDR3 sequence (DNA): TGCGCCAGCAGCCCCGACAGGGGGGGATTCTATATGAACACTGAAGCTTTCTTT. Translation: CASSPDRGGFYMNTEAFF.

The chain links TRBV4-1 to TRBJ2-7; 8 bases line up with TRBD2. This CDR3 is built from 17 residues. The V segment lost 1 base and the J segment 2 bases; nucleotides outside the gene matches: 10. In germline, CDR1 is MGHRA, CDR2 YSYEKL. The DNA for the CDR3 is TGCGCCAGCAGCCAAGTTGACCTAGGACTAGCCCCCTACGAGCAGTACTTC. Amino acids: CASSQVDLGLAPYEQYF.

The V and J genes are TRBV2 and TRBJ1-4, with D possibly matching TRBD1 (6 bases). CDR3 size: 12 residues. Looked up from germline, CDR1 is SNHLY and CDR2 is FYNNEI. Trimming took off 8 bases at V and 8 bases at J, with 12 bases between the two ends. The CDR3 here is CASAGALEKLFF. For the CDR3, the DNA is TGTGCCAGCGCGGGGGCGTTAGAAAAACTGTTTTTT.